Sequencing of this T cell receptor beta chain was carried out in a study of T cells in Graves' hyperthyroidism and ophthalmopathy. RNA transcripts yielded amplified TCR beta CDR3 regions. The HTBI primer set served for first-round RT-PCR of the TCR CDR3. MiXCR, run by TCRdb on the multiplex PCR reads, gives a single entry per CDR3 protein. The sample shows roughly 500,000 distinct CDR3 sequences, around 50% of them seen only once. CDR1 and CDR2 (germline): DFQATT, SNEGSKA (reference sequence). This CDR3 region has 15 residues. V gave up 0 bases and J gave up 0 bases, with 9 bases separating them. At least ten counts were recorded for this clonotype.

The rearrangement links TRBV20-1 to TRBJ1-3; D not certain. The sample comprised peripheral blood or thyroid tissue (not recorded which). This sequence was found in an adult woman with Graves' disease, either hyperthyroidism or ophthalmopathy (not recorded which). The CDR3 region is CSARDRRSSGNTIYF. CDR3 DNA: TGCAGTGCTAGAGATCGCAGGAGCTCTGGAAACACCATATATTTT.